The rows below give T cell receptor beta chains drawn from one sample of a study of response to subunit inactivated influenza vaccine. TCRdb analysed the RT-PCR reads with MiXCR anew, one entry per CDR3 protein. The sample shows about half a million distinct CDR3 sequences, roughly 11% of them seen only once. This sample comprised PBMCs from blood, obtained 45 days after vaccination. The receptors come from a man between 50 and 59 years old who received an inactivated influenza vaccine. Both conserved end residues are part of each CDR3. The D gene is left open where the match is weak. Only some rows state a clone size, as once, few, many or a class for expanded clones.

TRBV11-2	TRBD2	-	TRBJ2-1	TGTGCCAGCAGCTCCGGGCTCGGTAGCGGGTACAATGAGCAGTTCTTC	CASSSGLGSGYNEQFF
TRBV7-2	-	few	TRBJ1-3	TGTGCCAGCAGCCCAGCCTTGAATGCTGGAAACACCATATATTTT	CASSPALNAGNTIYF
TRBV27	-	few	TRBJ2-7	TGTGCCAGCAGTTTAGCGGGGAAGCAATTTCTATACGAGCAGTACTTC	CASSLAGKQFLYEQYF
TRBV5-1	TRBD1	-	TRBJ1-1	TGCGCCAGCGGGCCGGCAGGGGGGAACACTGAAGCTTTCTTT	CASGPAGGNTEAFF
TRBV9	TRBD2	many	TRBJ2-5	TGTGCCAGCAGCGCCGGACTAGCGGGAGGGTGGGAGACCCAGTACTTC	CASSAGLAGGWETQYF
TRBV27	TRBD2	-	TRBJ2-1	TGTGCCAGCAGTTTTCCGGGAGGGTTTGAGCAGTTCTTC	CASSFPGGFEQFF
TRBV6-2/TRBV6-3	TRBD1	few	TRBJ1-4	TGTGCCAGCAGTTATCCGGGACAGGGGGATGAAAAACTGTTTTTT	CASSYPGQGDEKLFF
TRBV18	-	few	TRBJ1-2	TGTGCCAGCTCACCAGGGGCAGGCGGCGGTTACACCTTC	CASSPGAGGGYTF
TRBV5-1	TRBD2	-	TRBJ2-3	TGCGCCAGCAGCTTAGCGGGGGGAATCACAGATACGCAGTATTTT	CASSLAGGITDTQYF
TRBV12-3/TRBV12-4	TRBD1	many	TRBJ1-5	TGTGCCAGCGCCGGGACAGGGTTTCAGCCCCAGCATTTT	CASAGTGFQPQHF
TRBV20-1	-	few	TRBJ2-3	TGCAGTGCTAGAGATGGCATTAACACGCAGTATTTT	CSARDGINTQYF
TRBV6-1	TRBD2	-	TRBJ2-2	TGTGCCAGCATCGGACTAGCGGGAGGTGGGAGCACCGGGGAGCTGTTTTTT	CASIGLAGGGSTGELFF
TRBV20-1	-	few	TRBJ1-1	TGCAGTGCTAGAGCCTACAGGGAAAGGAACACTGAAGCTTTCTTT	CSARAYRERNTEAFF
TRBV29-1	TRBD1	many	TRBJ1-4	TGCAGCGCCCGGGACAGCGAGCTCGAAAAACTGTTTTTT	CSARDSELEKLFF
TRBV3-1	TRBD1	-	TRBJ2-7	TGTGCCAGCAGCCAAGATCTGGGACAGGGGCGCGAGCAGTACTTC	CASSQDLGQGREQYF
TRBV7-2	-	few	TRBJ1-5	TGTGCCAGCAGCTCCGGGACATATAGCAATCAGCCCCAGCATTTT	CASSSGTYSNQPQHF
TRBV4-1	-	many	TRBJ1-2	TGCGCCAGCAGCCTAACCGGGGGACACTATGGCTACACCTTC	CASSLTGGHYGYTF
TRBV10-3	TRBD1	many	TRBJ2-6	TGTGCCATGGGGCAGGGGGCTACTGGGGCCAACGTCCTGACTTTC	CAMGQGATGANVLTF
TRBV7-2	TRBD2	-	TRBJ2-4	TGTGCCAGCACCCCGGGGGGGAAAAACATTCAGTACTTC	CASTPGGKNIQYF
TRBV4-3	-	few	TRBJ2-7	TGCGCCAGCAGCCAAGATTCGACAGGAAGGTCTTACGAGCAGTACTTC	CASSQDSTGRSYEQYF
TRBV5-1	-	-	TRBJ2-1	TGCGCCAGCAGCTTGCCCGGCCCCGTCAGGGAGCAGTTCTTC	CASSLPGPVREQFF
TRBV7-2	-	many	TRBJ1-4	TGTGCCAGCAGCTTAAGATGGGCAGCAGTTAATGAAAAACTGTTTTTT	CASSLRWAAVNEKLFF
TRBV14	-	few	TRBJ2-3	TGTGCCAGCAGCCAAGACGCCTACACAGATACGCAGTATTTT	CASSQDAYTDTQYF
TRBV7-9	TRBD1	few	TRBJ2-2	TGTGCCAGCAGCAAGGACAGGGGTGACACCGGGGAGCTGTTTTTT	CASSKDRGDTGELFF
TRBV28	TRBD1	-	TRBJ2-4	TGTGCCAGCAGTTCGCCCCGGACAGGGGTTTTGGCCAAAAACATTCAGTACTTC	CASSSPRTGVLAKNIQYF
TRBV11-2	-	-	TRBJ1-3	TGTGCCAGCAGCTTTCAGGTGGCAGGAGAGAGCTCTGGAAACACCATATATTTT	CASSFQVAGESSGNTIYF
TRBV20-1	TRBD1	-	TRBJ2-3	TGCAGTGCTAGCAAGACAGGGGATGGGGCAGATACGCAGTATTTT	CSASKTGDGADTQYF
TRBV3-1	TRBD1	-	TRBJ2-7	TGTGCCAGCAGCCCACGGACAGGGACGGCCTACGAGCAGTACTTC	CASSPRTGTAYEQYF
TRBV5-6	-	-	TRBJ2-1	TGTGCCAGCAGCATGGGCGACAATGAGCAGTTCTTC	CASSMGDNEQFF